This T cell receptor (beta chain) originates from a study of CD8+ T cells in alopecia areata. For the study at large: The duration of tofacitinib was 6 to 18 months, with 6 months off drug afterward.

Study observations and caveats: Tofacitinib produced a significant decrease in scalp clonality and in expanded CD8+ clones among the top 100.

Stated treatment: oral pan-JAK inhibitor, 5-10 mg twice daily. Sequencing used cDNA as its template, made by extracting RNA and reverse transcribing it. TCRdb's copy holds only in-frame clones and misses some; the assay was immunoSEQ multiplex PCR. Counted here are about 190,000 clones, about three fifths occurring once; the ten biggest clones make up 10% to 15%. Deletions cut 3 bases from V and 0 bases from J, with 6 bases between. The CDR3 has 13 amino acids. The germline V gene encodes CDR1 GTSNPN and CDR2 SVGIG (reference sequence). A few counts support this clone. Its antigen remains unidentified.

Sample: CD8+ T cells sorted from blood, taken at week 24, from a patient treated with tofacitinib. The sequence came from a human donor with alopecia areata. The chain is built from TRBV30 and TRBJ1-5; D is unresolved. CDR3 nucleotides: TGTGCCTGGAGGTCAGATAGCAATCAGCCCCAGCATTTT. Translated, it gives CAWRSDSNQPQHF.